This TCR beta chain was sequenced for a study of cytomegalovirus exposure and HLA in healthy donors. For the study at large: A data release that came early held approximately 92 million unique TCRs from HLA-typed donors. Caucasian-associated ancestry cluster membership applied to about 77% of around 400 genotyped donors.

This PCR relied on a set of 60 Vbeta primers and 13 Jbeta primers. Assay used: immunoSEQ multiplex PCR; TCRdb lists only in-frame clones, some missing. The sample has almost 200,000 clones, 79% seen once. Study results and caveats: Reports described diagnosis of cytomegalovirus status by the classifier as highly specific and sensitive. The investigators catalogued about 170 TCR beta chains as cytomegalovirus-associated.

The V and J ends lost 4 bases and 1 base respectively, with 8 bases between them. Germline V lookup: CDR1 SGHNT, CDR2 YYREEE (reference sequence). The CDR3 is made up of 13 amino acids. Turning to this clone: Its antigen remains unidentified.

The clonotype comes from a woman younger than 45 in good health and CMV-seropositive. Sample: PBMCs. The chain employs TRBV5-4 and TRBJ1-1; D is perhaps TRBD1 (5 bases). CDR3 DNA sequence: TGTGCCAGCAGCACGACAGAGAACACTGAAGCTTTCTTT. Translating gives CASSTTENTEAFF.